The rows below give T cell receptor beta chains drawn from one sample of a study of blood T cell repertoires in COVID-19. Repertoires were generated with immunoSEQ multiplex PCR, while TCRdb's copy carries only in-frame clones and drops some. The sample shows some 180,000 clones, 70% to 85% of them seen only once. The sample consisted of PBMCs or T cells enriched from blood (not recorded which). These receptors came from a woman in her 70s in a cohort exposed to, infected with or recovered from COVID-19 (not recorded which). Both conserved end residues are part of each CDR3. Each record gives: J gene, D gene, V gene, clone size, CDR3 DNA, CDR3 protein. A D gene is named only where the DNA matches it firmly. Clone size, where shown, is once, few, many, or a class for clones that have expanded.

TRBJ2-7 | TRBD2 | TRBV3-1/TRBV3-2 | . | TGTGCCAGCAGCCATCATAGCGGGATCCTCTCCTACGAGCAGTACTTC | CASSHHSGILSYEQYF
TRBJ1-5 | TRBD1 | TRBV11-2 | . | TGTGCCAGCAGCTCAACAGGGGCCAATCAGCCCCAGCATTTT | CASSSTGANQPQHF
TRBJ2-7 | . | TRBV28 | . | TGTGCCAGCAGTACCCCCGCGAGGCCTGAATACGAGCAGTACTTC | CASSTPARPEYEQYF
TRBJ2-1 | TRBD1 | TRBV19 | . | TGTGCCAGTAGTATTGGGGACAGAATAAAGAACAATGAGCAGTTCTTC | CASSIGDRIKNNEQFF
TRBJ2-7 | . | TRBV21-1 | . | TGTGCCAGCAGCCAAGAGGTAGGTAGCCGGGACAGGAAGACCTACGAGCAGTACTTC | CASSQEVGSRDRKTYEQYF
TRBJ2-5 | TRBD2 | TRBV5-1 | . | TGCGCCAGCCTCACTAGCGGGAGAGGACCCCGGACCGCAAAACAAGAGACCCAGTACTTC | CASLTSGRGPRTAKQETQYF
TRBJ1-2 | TRBD1 | TRBV5-6 | . | TGTGCCAGCAGCTCCGGGACAGGGGGCAACTATGGCTACACCTTC | CASSSGTGGNYGYTF
TRBJ1-2 | . | TRBV12-3/TRBV12-4 | . | TGTGCCAGCAGTTTAGCGAGAAACTATGGCTACACCTTC | CASSLARNYGYTF
TRBJ1-2 | TRBD1 | TRBV5-4 | . | TGTGCCAGCAGCCAAACAGGGGTCGTCGGCTACACCTTC | CASSQTGVVGYTF
TRBJ2-5 | . | TRBV9 | . | TGTGCCAGCAGCGTTCTATCAGGGGAAGCGGAGACCCAGTACTTC | CASSVLSGEAETQYF
TRBJ1-5 | TRBD1 | TRBV2 | . | TGTGCCAGCAGAGAGGGGACAGGGATAATACAGCCCCAGCATTTT | CASREGTGIIQPQHF
TRBJ1-5 | . | TRBV5-5 | . | TGTGCCAGCAGCTTCGAACAGGATTATCAGCCCCAGCATTTT | CASSFEQDYQPQHF
TRBJ2-1 | TRBD1 | TRBV11-2 | . | TGTGCCAGCAGCCAGAGCGGGACAGGGGGCGATGAGCAGTTCTTC | CASSQSGTGGDEQFF
TRBJ2-3 | TRBD2 | TRBV7-8 | . | TGTGCCAGCAGATATGGGGGGGACACAGATACGCAGTATTTT | CASRYGGDTDTQYF
TRBJ2-3 | . | TRBV11-3 | . | TGTGCCAGCAGCTTAGGGACTTCGGTGGATACGCAGTATTTT | CASSLGTSVDTQYF
TRBJ2-7 | TRBD2 | TRBV6-5 | . | TGTGCCAGCAGTTCCCGACCCCTAGCGGGAGGCGAGCAGTACTTC | CASSSRPLAGGEQYF
TRBJ1-1 | . | TRBV18 | . | TGTGCCAGCTCACTATCGGACTCGAACACTGAAGCTTTCTTT | CASSLSDSNTEAFF
TRBJ2-1 | TRBD2 | TRBV9 | . | TGTGCCAGCAGCGTAGAGGGACTAGCTCTTAATGAGCAGTTCTTC | CASSVEGLALNEQFF
TRBJ1-1 | TRBD1 | TRBV2 | . | TGTGCCAGCAGTGAATCATCGGACAGGGGGAACACTGAAGCTTTCTTT | CASSESSDRGNTEAFF
TRBJ1-2 | TRBD1 | TRBV7-9 | . | TGTGCCAGCAGCTCACCGACAGGGGTTAAGGATGGCTACACCTTC | CASSSPTGVKDGYTF
TRBJ1-5 | . | TRBV5-1 | once | TGCGCCAGCAGCTTGGCCTCGGGGAATCAGCCCCAGCATTTT | CASSLASGNQPQHF
TRBJ2-7 | TRBD2 | TRBV9 | . | TGTGCCAGCAGCGTTTCTAGCGGGAGAGGCTACGAGCAGTACTTC | CASSVSSGRGYEQYF
TRBJ2-1 | . | TRBV6-6 | . | TGTGCCAGCAGTGTCCCCCAAACTCGCGGCCCTGAGCAGTTCTTC | CASSVPQTRGPEQFF
TRBJ1-5 | . | TRBV7-8 | . | TGTGCCAGCAGCCCGGGCCACGGGGGCAATCAGCCCCAGCATTTT | CASSPGHGGNQPQHF
TRBJ2-5 | TRBD1 | TRBV19 | . | TGTGCCAGTAAGGGGACAGGGAAAGAGACCCAGTACTTC | CASKGTGKETQYF
TRBJ2-7 | TRBD1 | TRBV7-9 | . | TGTGCCAGCAGCTTATATTCGGGACAGATCTCCTACGAGCAGTACTTC | CASSLYSGQISYEQYF
TRBJ2-1 | . | TRBV7-2 | . | TGTGCCAGCAGCTGGGAGGTCCCGGTCGGCAATGAGCAGTTCTTC | CASSWEVPVGNEQFF
TRBJ1-4 | . | TRBV28 | once | TGTGCCAGCAGTCAACTGGGAGCTAATGAAAAACTGTTTTTT | CASSQLGANEKLFF
TRBJ2-7 | TRBD2 | TRBV7-8 | . | TGTGCCAGCAGCTTAGCGGGACTAGCGGGCTACGAGCAGTACTTC | CASSLAGLAGYEQYF
TRBJ2-4 | TRBD2 | TRBV18 | . | TGTGCCAGCTCACCAGCCGGGACTAGCGGGATGAACATTCAGTACTTC | CASSPAGTSGMNIQYF
TRBJ1-6 | . | TRBV11-1 | . | TGTGCCAGCAGCACGAGAGGGTCCTATAATTCACCCCTCCACTTT | CASSTRGSYNSPLHF
TRBJ2-7 | TRBD2 | TRBV9 | . | TGTGCCAGCAGCCCCGGGGGGTCGTCCTACGAGCAGTACTTC | CASSPGGSSYEQYF